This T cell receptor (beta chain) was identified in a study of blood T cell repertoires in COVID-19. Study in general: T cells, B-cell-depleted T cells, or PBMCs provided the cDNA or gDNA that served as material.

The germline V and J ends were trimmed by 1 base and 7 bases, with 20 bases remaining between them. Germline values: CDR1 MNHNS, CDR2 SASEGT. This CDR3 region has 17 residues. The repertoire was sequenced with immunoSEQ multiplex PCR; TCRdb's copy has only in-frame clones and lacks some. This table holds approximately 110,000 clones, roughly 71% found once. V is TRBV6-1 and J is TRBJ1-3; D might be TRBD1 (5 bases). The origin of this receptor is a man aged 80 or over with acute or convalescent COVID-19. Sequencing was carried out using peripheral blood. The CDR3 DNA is TGTGCCAGCAGTGAAGTTTCGGGGGTCGGGTATATGAACACCATATATTTT. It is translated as CASSEVSGVGYMNTIYF.